The entry that follows covers one T cell receptor beta chain sequence. The antigen is unknown. Assay used: immunoSEQ multiplex PCR; TCRdb lists only in-frame clones, some missing. The sample has about 120,000 clones, less than 90% seen once. These data originate in a study of T cell responses to AZD1222 COVID-19 vaccine. Study-wide results and caveats: Nearly half of spike-specific TCRs reportedly go after variant regions that carry no mutations. Every sample of the repertoires postdated the peak T cell response. Donors, mostly white British, included more females; clonal diversity was possibly underestimated.

The clonotype originates from an adult in good health. The sequenced sample was peripheral blood, obtained on day 0 of AZD1222 vaccination.

The CDR3 loop reads CAWSVVDTTEAFF. Here the CDR3 DNA reads TGTGCCTGGAGTGTCGTCGACACCACTGAAGCTTTCTTT. The chain joins TRBV30 to TRBJ1-1; D remains unclear. The CDR3 is 13 residues long. Germline V CDR1 and CDR2: GTSNPN, SVGIG (reference sequence). The V end was cut by 0 bases, the J end by 4 bases, with 9 bases between.